Listed below are T cell receptor beta chains from one sample, sequenced in a study of response to subunit inactivated influenza vaccine. TCRdb analysed the RT-PCR reads with MiXCR anew, one entry per CDR3 protein. The sample consists of fewer than 600,000 distinct CDR3 sequences, approximately 7.7% of them appearing once. The sequenced sample was PBMCs from blood, obtained roughly 24 months after vaccination. The receptors stem from a man aged 50 to 69 who received an inactivated influenza vaccine. The CDR3 runs from the conserved cysteine through the conserved F or W. Clone size is shown for a subset of rows, as once, few, many or a class of expanded clone.

clone_size v_call cdr3_length cdr3_aa
- TRBV6-6 13 CASRTGINEKLFF
- TRBV12-3/TRBV12-4 15 CASRWASGYQETQYF
- TRBV3-1 16 CASSPLGGPLNTEAFF
- TRBV27 16 CASKRDTGSGANVLTF
- TRBV19 13 CASSLALAYEQYF
- TRBV20-1 15 CSARGVLRSYNEQFF
few TRBV5-1 15 CASSLVEGSGNTIYF
many TRBV11-2 16 CASSRAGTRLLNEQFF
few TRBV20-1 13 CSGNRDYSYEQYF
few TRBV12-3/TRBV12-4 16 CASSPRDRGAKNIQYF
- TRBV6-1 15 CASSGGVIAKNIQYF
many TRBV20-1 16 CSARWRAGRSYNEQFF
- TRBV5-6 14 CASSPGLARNEQFF
many TRBV5-6 15 CASSLGLWGDETQYF
many TRBV6-2/TRBV6-3 14 CASSWDVYNQPQHF
- TRBV10-3 14 CAISEWEGADTQYF
few TRBV7-2 15 CASSLAHGLGNTIYF
many TRBV5-4 15 CASSGSRQAQWGYTF
- TRBV18 12 CASSPVRGEQYF
many TRBV5-1 16 CASSLSVAGPPNEQFF
- TRBV2 15 CASSEEGLPYYEQYF
- TRBV11-2 12 CASSPGRPDLFF
few TRBV11-2 17 CASSLGLGREVYNEQFF
few TRBV7-9 17 CASSLGAGDIEYNEQFF
few TRBV12-3/TRBV12-4 14 CASSRTGVNSPLHF
- TRBV20-1 15 CSAFPGGAYNSPLHF
many TRBV20-1 14 CSANGQGRTGELFF
- TRBV5-6 15 CASSPMGATGSPLHF
many TRBV5-1 19 CASSLENWEWTGANNEQFF
- TRBV2 14 CASSVEQGAYGYTF
few TRBV5-6 12 CASFNIPSVQHF
- TRBV12-5 13 CASGLGSYNEQFF
few TRBV20-1 14 CSAEGDSGANVLTF